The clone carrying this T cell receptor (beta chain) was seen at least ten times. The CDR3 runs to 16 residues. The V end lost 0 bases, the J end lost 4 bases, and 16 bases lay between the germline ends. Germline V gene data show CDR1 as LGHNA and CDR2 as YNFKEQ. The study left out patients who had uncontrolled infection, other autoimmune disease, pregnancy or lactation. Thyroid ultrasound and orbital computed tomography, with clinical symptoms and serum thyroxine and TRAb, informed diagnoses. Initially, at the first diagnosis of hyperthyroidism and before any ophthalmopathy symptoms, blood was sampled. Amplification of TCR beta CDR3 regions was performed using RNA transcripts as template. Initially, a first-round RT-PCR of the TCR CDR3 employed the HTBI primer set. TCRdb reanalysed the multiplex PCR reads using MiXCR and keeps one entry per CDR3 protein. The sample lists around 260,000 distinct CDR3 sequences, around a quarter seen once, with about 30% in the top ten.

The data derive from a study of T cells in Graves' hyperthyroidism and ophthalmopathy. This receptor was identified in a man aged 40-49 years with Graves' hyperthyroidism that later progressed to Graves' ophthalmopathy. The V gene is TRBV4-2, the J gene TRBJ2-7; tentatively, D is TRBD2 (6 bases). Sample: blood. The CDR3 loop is CASSQDLWRAMYEQYF. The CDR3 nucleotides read TGTGCCAGCAGCCAAGATCTTTGGAGGGCCATGTACGAGCAGTACTTC.